These 28 T cell receptor beta chains share one sample of origin, sequenced in a study of T cell responses to AZD1222 COVID-19 vaccine. Produced via immunoSEQ multiplex PCR; TCRdb's table is partial and in-frame only. The sample records fewer than 110,000 clones, approximately 90% being singletons. The sample was peripheral blood, taken on day 0 of AZD1222 vaccination. These receptors were obtained from an adult in good health.

The V call is TRBV3-1 (or the pseudogene TRBV3-2), the J call TRBJ1-1, with TRBD1 as a possible D gene (6 bases). Germline values: CDR1 LGHDT, CDR2 YNNKEL (reference sequence). The CDR3 is made up of 13 amino acids. Trimming cost V 1 base and J 7 bases, with 10 bases left between them. CDR3 sequence reads: CASSQGGGREAFF. In nucleotides, the CDR3 is TGTGCCAGCAGCCAAGGGGGGGGCCGTGAAGCTTTCTTT.

The V and J genes are TRBV5-8 and TRBJ1-1; no reliable D call. The germline CDR1 and CDR2 sequences are SGHTS and YDEGEE. Trimming shortened V by 2 bases and J by 0 bases, and 5 bases separated the two germline ends. The CDR3 spans 13 residues. CDR3 region: CASSLQLNTEAFF. For the CDR3, the DNA is TGTGCCAGCAGCTTACAGTTGAACACTGAAGCTTTCTTT.

This clone was detected once. The V and J genes are TRBV6-5 and TRBJ1-2; TRBD1 matches 9 bases. Germline values: CDR1 MNHEY, CDR2 SVGAGI. The length of the CDR3 is 14 residues. Trimming at V came to 6 bases and at J to 4 bases, leaving 6 bases not matched to a gene. The CDR3 DNA reads TGTGCCAGCAGCCGGGACAGGGCCCCCTATGGCTACACCTTC. Residues: CASSRDRAPYGYTF.

This clone was found a few times. The rearrangement uses TRBV5-1 and TRBJ1-1; D is ambiguous. This CDR3 has 13 residues. Germline CDR1 SGHRS, CDR2 YFSETQ. Trimming took 4 bases from V and 1 from J, leaving 8 bases between them. The CDR3 DNA sequence: TGCGCCAGCAGCGTGGACCCGAACACTGAAGCTTTCTTT. It codes for CASSVDPNTEAFF.

Comment on this clone: Other DNA sequences in the same sample also yield this CDR3. This chain joins TRBV3-1 (or the pseudogene TRBV3-2) and TRBJ1-3; D not resolved. There are 13 residues in the CDR3. V dropped 1 base and J dropped 7 bases, with 8 bases sitting between them. Germline lookup yields CDR1 LGHDT and CDR2 YNNKEL (reference sequence). The chain's CDR3 is CASSQGSGNTIYF. CDR3 in DNA: TGTGCCAGCAGCCAAGGTTCAGGCAACACCATATATTTT.

This rearrangement joins TRBV7-9 to TRBJ2-7; 8 bases map to TRBD1. The CDR3 is made up of 12 amino acids. Germline CDR1 is SEHNR and CDR2 is FQNEAQ (reference sequence). J was trimmed by 6 bases and V by 5 bases; bases with no gene match: 3. The chain's CDR3 is CASSLTGAEQYF. The CDR3 DNA reads as TGTGCCAGCAGCCTGACAGGGGCCGAGCAGTACTTC.

J is TRBJ2-7 and V is TRBV20-1, with a tentative D call TRBD2 (6 bases). Germline CDR1 and CDR2: DFQATT and SNEGSKA (reference sequence). CDR3 size: 11 residues. The ends were cut back, 6 bases at V and 7 bases at J, with 13 bases in the middle. CDR3 protein: CSAVHGREQYF. The CDR3 DNA follows: TGCAGTGCCGTCCATGGGAGGGAGCAGTACTTC.

The chain carries TRBV19 and TRBJ1-2; the D gene is possibly TRBD1 (6 bases). This CDR3 is 18 amino acids long. Germline V gene data show CDR1 as LNHDA and CDR2 as SQIVND (reference sequence). Trimming shortened V by 5 bases and J by 4 bases, and 26 bases separated the two germline ends. The CDR3 DNA reads as TGTGCCAGTAGTGCCGGGGGGATACACAGGGAAATCACCTATGGCTACACCTTC. This sequence encodes CASSAGGIHREITYGYTF. Filled out from reference TRBV19 and TRBJ1-2, the complete variable domain reads DGGITQSPKYLFRKEGQNVTLSCEQNLNHDAMYWYRQDPGQGLRLIYYSQIVNDFQKGDIAEGYSVSREKKESFPLTVTSAQKNPTAFYLCASSAGGIHREITYGYTFGSGTRLTVV.

The sample holds one count of this clone. V gene TRBV4-2 combines with J gene TRBJ2-1; TRBD1 might be the D (7 bases). The germline V gene encodes CDR1 LGHNA and CDR2 YNFKEQ. CDR3 length: 16 amino acids. V was clipped by 3 bases and J by 6 bases, with 18 bases between them. The CDR3 DNA reads as TGTGCCAGCAGCCAGACAGGGTACATGGGGGGCAATGAGCAGTTCTTC. This translates into CASSQTGYMGGNEQFF.

The J gene is TRBJ1-6, the V gene TRBV5-6; 7 nucleotides match TRBD1. Germline CDR1 is SGHDT and CDR2 is YYEEEE. The CDR3 has 17 amino acids. Trimming cost V 4 bases and J 0 bases; bases outside gene matches: 7. The CDR3 DNA follows: TGTGCCAGCAGCCCGTACCACAGGGGCTCCTATAATTCACCCCTCCACTTT. Its protein product is CASSPYHRGSYNSPLHF.

The V and J genes are TRBV28 and TRBJ1-5; D remains ambiguous. Looked up from germline, CDR1 is MDHEN and CDR2 is SYDVKM. The CDR3 sequence is 13 residues long. Between the trimmed V and J ends, which lost 2 bases and 4 bases, there was a span of 6 bases. The chain's CDR3 is CASSLVVNQPQHF. CDR3 sequence (DNA): TGTGCCAGCAGTTTAGTTGTGAATCAGCCCCAGCATTTT.

The rearrangement links TRBV13 to TRBJ2-3; D is unresolved. Trimming pared 5 bases from V and 0 bases from J, leaving 3 bases between. The CDR3 consists of 12 residues. The germline CDR1 and CDR2 sequences are PRHDT and FYEKMQ (reference sequence). The CDR3: CASSTSTDTQYF. DNA for the CDR3: TGTGCCAGCAGCACTAGCACAGATACGCAGTATTTT.

The J gene is TRBJ2-7, the V gene TRBV5-4; 7 bases map to TRBD2. Germline CDR1 reads SGHNT; CDR2 reads YYREEE (reference sequence). This CDR3 contains 12 residues. The J segment lost 4 bases and the V segment lost 3 bases, leaving 1 base of the junction unmatched. CDR3 DNA: TGTGCCAGCAGCTGGGGAGGGTACGAGCAGTACTTC. It translates to CASSWGGYEQYF.

The V and J genes are TRBV20-1 and TRBJ1-1; D might be TRBD1 (6 bases). The CDR3 loop spans 15 amino acids. CDR1 and CDR2 (germline): DFQATT, SNEGSKA (reference sequence). V lost 3 bases, J lost 2 bases, and 16 bases lay in between. The CDR3 loop is CSASDPRTDNTEAFF. The CDR3 coding sequence is TGCAGTGCTAGTGATCCTAGGACAGACAACACTGAAGCTTTCTTT.

The chain couples TRBV11-2 to TRBJ2-1; TRBD2 matches at 12 bases. The CDR3 has 16 residues. Germline V gene lookup returns CDR1 SGHAT and CDR2 FQNNGV. The trim removed 4 bases at V and 16 bases at J, leaving 17 bases unmatched. CDR3 protein: CASSWTSGEGDKKIFF. The CDR3 DNA reads as TGTGCCAGCAGCTGGACTAGCGGGGAGGGGGACAAAAAAATTTTCTTC.

The rearrangement links TRBV19 to TRBJ1-3; TRBD1 might be the D (5 bases). The CDR3 length is 14 residues. The germline CDR1 and CDR2 sequences are LNHDA and SQIVND (reference sequence). The V gene lost 11 bases and the J gene lost 7 bases, with 21 bases spanning the gap. As DNA, the CDR3 is TGTGCCGCCGGTTTATCGGGGGGGAGGAACACCATATATTTT. The encoded protein is CAAGLSGGRNTIYF.

The V call is TRBV27, the J call TRBJ1-1, with 7 bases matching TRBD1. CDR1 is MNHEY, CDR2 SMNVEV, per germline (reference sequence). V was clipped by 3 bases and J by 1 base; unmatched bases: 5. The CDR3 has 15 residues. The CDR3 sequence is CASSFIAGGNTEAFF. The DNA for the CDR3 is TGTGCCAGCAGTTTCATTGCAGGGGGGAACACTGAAGCTTTCTTT.

The V gene is TRBV10-2, the J gene TRBJ1-5; D is undetermined. Per germline, CDR1 WSHSY and CDR2 SAAADI. The ends were cut back, 3 bases at V and 6 bases at J, with 12 bases in the middle. This CDR3 region has 14 residues. CDR3 residues: CASSEAVIGQPQHF. CDR3 bases: TGCGCCAGCAGTGAAGCGGTTATCGGTCAGCCCCAGCATTTT.

The V call is TRBV27, the J call TRBJ1-6, with 7 bases matching TRBD1. V dropped 1 base and J dropped 6; count of bases not matched to a gene: 9. Looked up from germline, CDR1 is MNHEY and CDR2 is SMNVEV (reference sequence). The CDR3 consists of 17 residues. The CDR3 region is CASSLLGGAFLNSPLHF. The CDR3 DNA reads as TGTGCCAGCAGTTTATTAGGGGGCGCTTTCCTTAATTCACCCCTCCACTTT.

The chain couples TRBV19 to TRBJ1-5; TRBD1 might be the D (6 bases). Germline V gene data show CDR1 as LNHDA and CDR2 as SQIVND (reference sequence). The CDR3 length is 17 residues. V was trimmed by 7 bases and J by 3 bases, leaving 22 bases between them. The CDR3 sequence: CASNYPTGRISNQPQHF. The CDR3 DNA reads TGTGCCAGTAACTACCCTACAGGGCGCATCTCCAATCAGCCCCAGCATTTT.

The V and J genes are TRBV15 and TRBJ1-3, with D hard to call. The V gene's germline CDR1 is LNHNV and CDR2 YYDKDF (reference sequence). CDR3 size: 15 residues. V was trimmed by 0 bases and J by 0 bases, leaving 6 bases between them. CDR3 amino acids: CATSRDVFSGNTIYF. The CDR3 nucleotides read TGTGCCACCAGCAGAGACGTTTTCTCTGGAAACACCATATATTTT.

The chain links TRBV9 to TRBJ1-1, with D unclear. V shed 2 bases and J shed 3 bases, with 14 bases lying between them. The CDR3 is 15 residues long. Germline values: CDR1 SGDLS, CDR2 YYNGEE. The CDR3 here is CASSVGNVGDTEAFF. The CDR3 DNA reads as TGTGCCAGCAGCGTTGGGAATGTCGGGGACACTGAAGCTTTCTTT.

This chain links TRBV19 with TRBJ1-2; no reliable D call. V lost 7 bases, J lost 6 bases, and 15 bases lay in between. This CDR3 contains 13 residues. The germline CDR1 and CDR2 sequences are LNHDA and SQIVND (reference sequence). This chain's CDR3 is CASTPRFGNGYTF. In DNA, the CDR3 is TGTGCCAGTACCCCAAGGTTCGGAAATGGCTACACCTTC. Based on the CDR3 plus reference TRBV19 and TRBJ1-2, the full variable domain is DGGITQSPKYLFRKEGQNVTLSCEQNLNHDAMYWYRQDPGQGLRLIYYSQIVNDFQKGDIAEGYSVSREKKESFPLTVTSAQKNPTAFYLCASTPRFGNGYTFGSGTRLTVV.

V is TRBV15 and J is TRBJ2-5; weak D call: TRBD2 (6 bases). Between the trimmed V and J ends, which lost 1 base and 5 bases, there was a span of 17 bases. The CDR3 sequence is 16 residues long. Germline CDR1 is LNHNV and CDR2 is YYDKDF (reference sequence). CDR3 loop: CATSRVPTAGRETQYF. The CDR3 DNA follows: TGTGCCACCAGCAGAGTACCTACAGCGGGCCGGGAGACCCAGTACTTC.

The chain joins TRBV15 to TRBJ2-7; D may be TRBD1 (5 bases). The CDR3 length is 14 residues. V lost 5 bases, J lost 2 bases, and 13 bases lay in between. The germline gives CDR1 LNHNV, CDR2 YYDKDF (reference sequence). This CDR3 reads CATSEQDSTYEQYF. The CDR3 DNA is TGTGCCACCAGCGAACAAGACAGTACCTACGAGCAGTACTTC.

The rearrangement uses TRBV11-2 and TRBJ1-2; D is perhaps TRBD1 (5 bases). CDR1 and CDR2 from the germline V gene are SGHAT and FQNNGV. The CDR3 runs 15 residues. V shed 1 base and J shed 4 bases, with 13 bases lying between them. The CDR3 nucleotides read TGTGCCAGCAGCTTAGTCGGGGCGCGAGGCTATGGCTACACCTTC. This sequence encodes CASSLVGARGYGYTF.

The CDR3 coding sequence is TGTGCCACCGTTCCCCAGGGACCCTATGGCTACACCTTC. Translated, it gives CATVPQGPYGYTF. V and J are TRBV11-2 and TRBJ1-2; TRBD1 might be the D (5 bases). The CDR3 spans 13 residues. Per the germline V gene, CDR1 is SGHAT and CDR2 is FQNNGV. The V end lost 10 bases, the J end lost 4 bases, and 16 bases lay between the germline ends.

This clone was counted a single time. This chain joins TRBV28 and TRBJ1-5, with D unresolved. This CDR3 spans 13 amino acids. Trimming removed 5 bases from V and 6 bases from J, with 11 bases in between. Germline V gene lookup returns CDR1 MDHEN and CDR2 SYDVKM. CDR3 loop: CASSPTSGQPQHF. CDR3 DNA: TGTGCCAGCAGTCCCACGTCGGGTCAGCCCCAGCATTTT.